This section outlines one T cell receptor (beta chain) sequence together with its context. Its antigen is not known. This entry belongs to a study of radiotherapy plus CTLA-4 blockade in lung cancer. Across the whole study: Objective responses were observed in 15% to 20% of patients, and disease control was achieved by about 30%.

Study observations and caveats: Interferon-beta and early blood T cell clone dynamics reportedly predicted response best. Among blood TCR repertoires after radiotherapy plus ipilimumab, tumor-derived clones expanded.

The protocol was immunoSEQ multiplex PCR, while the TCRdb copy is restricted to in-frame clones and leaves out a portion. Of 30,000 or so clones in the sample, about 78% were seen once. Focal radiation was given together with CTLA-4 blockade (ipilimumab) to patients with chemo-refractory metastatic non-small-cell lung cancer. The starting material was peripheral blood, obtained from a patient treated with radiotherapy plus ipilimumab. This receptor was identified in a human donor with non-small cell lung cancer who had stable disease on radiotherapy plus ipilimumab.

The CDR3, as DNA: TGTGCCAGCTTCCTCCTAGCGGGGGGTTCCTACGAGCAGTACTTC. This translates into CASFLLAGGSYEQYF. This chain connects TRBV6-1 to TRBJ2-7; the match to TRBD2 covers 11 bases. J gave up 1 base and V 8 bases, and 7 bases lay outside the gene matches. CDR1 is MNHNS, CDR2 SASEGT, per germline. The CDR3 runs to 15 residues.